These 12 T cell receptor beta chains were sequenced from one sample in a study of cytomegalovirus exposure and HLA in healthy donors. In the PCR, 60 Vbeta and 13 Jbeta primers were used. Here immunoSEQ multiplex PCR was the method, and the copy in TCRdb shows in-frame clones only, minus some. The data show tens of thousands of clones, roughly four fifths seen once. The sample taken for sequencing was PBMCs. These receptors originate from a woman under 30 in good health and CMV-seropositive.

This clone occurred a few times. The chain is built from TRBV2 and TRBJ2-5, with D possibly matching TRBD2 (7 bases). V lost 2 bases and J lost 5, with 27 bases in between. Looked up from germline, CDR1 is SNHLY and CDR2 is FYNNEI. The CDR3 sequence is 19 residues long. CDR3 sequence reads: CASSERGVSRAGEGETQYF. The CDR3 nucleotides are TGTGCCAGCAGTGAAAGGGGGGTTTCGAGGGCGGGAGAGGGGGAGACCCAGTACTTC.

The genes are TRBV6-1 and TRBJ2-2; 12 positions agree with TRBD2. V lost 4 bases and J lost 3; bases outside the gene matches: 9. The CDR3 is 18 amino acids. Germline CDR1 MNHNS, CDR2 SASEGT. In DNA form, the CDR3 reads TGTGCCAGCAGTGGTTCATCTAGCGGGGGGGAGCACACCGGGGAGCTGTTTTTT. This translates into CASSGSSSGGEHTGELFF.

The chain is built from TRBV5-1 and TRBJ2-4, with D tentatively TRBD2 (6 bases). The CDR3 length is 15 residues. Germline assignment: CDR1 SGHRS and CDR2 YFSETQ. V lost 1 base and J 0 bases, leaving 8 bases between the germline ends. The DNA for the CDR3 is TGCGCCAGCAGCTTGATCGGGGGAGCCAAAAACATTCAGTACTTC. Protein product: CASSLIGGAKNIQYF. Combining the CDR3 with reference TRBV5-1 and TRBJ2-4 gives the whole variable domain KAGVTQTPRYLIKTRGQQVTLSCSPISGHRSVSWYQQTPGQGLQFLFEYFSETQRNKGNFPGRFSGRQFSNSRSEMNVSTLELGDSALYLCASSLIGGAKNIQYFGAGTRLSVL.

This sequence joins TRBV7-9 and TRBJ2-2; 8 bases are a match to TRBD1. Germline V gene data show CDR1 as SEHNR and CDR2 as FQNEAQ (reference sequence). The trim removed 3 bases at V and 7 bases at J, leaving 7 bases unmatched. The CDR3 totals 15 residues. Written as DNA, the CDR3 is TGTGCCAGCAGCTTTCAAACAGGGGGTGACGGGGAGCTGTTTTTT. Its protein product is CASSFQTGGDGELFF.

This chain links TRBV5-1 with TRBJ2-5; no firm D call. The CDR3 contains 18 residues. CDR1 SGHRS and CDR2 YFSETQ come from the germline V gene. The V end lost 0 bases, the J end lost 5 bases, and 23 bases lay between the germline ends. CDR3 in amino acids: CASSLGTSPSPKRETQYF. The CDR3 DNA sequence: TGCGCCAGCAGCTTGGGCACCTCCCCCAGCCCCAAGCGCGAGACCCAGTACTTC.

DNA of the CDR3: TGCGCCAGCAGCTTGGAAGGGACTAGCGGTACAACGCAGTATTTT. It codes for CASSLEGTSGTTQYF. V gene TRBV5-1 combines with J gene TRBJ2-3; 11 bases match TRBD2. The germline V gene has CDR1 SGHRS and CDR2 YFSETQ. The CDR3 totals 15 residues. V gave up 0 bases and J gave up 9 bases; unmatched junction bases: 6.

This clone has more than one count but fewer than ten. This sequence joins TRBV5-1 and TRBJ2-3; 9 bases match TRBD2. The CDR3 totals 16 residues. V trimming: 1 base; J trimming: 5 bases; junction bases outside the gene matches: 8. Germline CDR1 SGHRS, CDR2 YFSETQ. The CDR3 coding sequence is TGCGCCAGCAGCTTGCCCCAGCGGGGGGTTGGAGATACGCAGTATTTT. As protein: CASSLPQRGVGDTQYF.

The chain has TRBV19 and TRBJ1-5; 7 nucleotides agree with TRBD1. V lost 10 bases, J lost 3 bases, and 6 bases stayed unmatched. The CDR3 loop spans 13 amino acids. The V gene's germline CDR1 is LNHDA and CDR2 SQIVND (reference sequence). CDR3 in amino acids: CATLTGPNQPQHF. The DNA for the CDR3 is TGTGCCACCCTGACAGGGCCCAATCAGCCCCAGCATTTT.

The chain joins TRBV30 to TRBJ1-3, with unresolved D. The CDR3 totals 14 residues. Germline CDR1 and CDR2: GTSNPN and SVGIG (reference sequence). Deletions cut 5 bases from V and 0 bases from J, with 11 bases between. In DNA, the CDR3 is TGTGCCTGGTGCCCCCGGGACTCTGGAAACACCATATATTTT. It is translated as CAWCPRDSGNTIYF.

DNA for the CDR3: TGCGCCAGCAGCAGGGGACTAGCGGGGGGGCAAGAGACCCAGTACTTC. Encoded protein: CASSRGLAGGQETQYF. The rearrangement joins TRBV5-1 to TRBJ2-5, with 16 bases aligning to TRBD2. The CDR3 has 16 amino acids. V dropped 4 bases and J dropped 2; count of bases not matched to a gene: 2. Germline V lookup: CDR1 SGHRS, CDR2 YFSETQ.

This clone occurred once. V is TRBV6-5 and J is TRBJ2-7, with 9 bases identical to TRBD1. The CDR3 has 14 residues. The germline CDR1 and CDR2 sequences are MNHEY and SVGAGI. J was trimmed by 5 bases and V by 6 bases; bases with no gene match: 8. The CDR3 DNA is TGTGCCAGCAGAGGGACAGGGAAGGCCCACGAGCAGTACTTC. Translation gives CASRGTGKAHEQYF.

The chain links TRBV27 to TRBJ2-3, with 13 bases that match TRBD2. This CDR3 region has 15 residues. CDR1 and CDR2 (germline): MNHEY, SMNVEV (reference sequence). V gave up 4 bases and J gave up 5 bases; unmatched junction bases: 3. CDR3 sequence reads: CASSWGLAGRDTQYF. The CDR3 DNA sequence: TGTGCCAGCAGTTGGGGACTAGCGGGGAGAGATACGCAGTATTTT.